This TCR beta chain was documented in a study of blood T cells in healthy people across ages. A note on this clonotype: A read error may explain this, as a much larger clone is one base away.

Together with a sample-barcoded 5' primer, a J-beta primer mix was included in a second PCR lasting roughly 6 to 12 cycles. A minimum of 2.5 million CDR3-containing paired-end reads was obtained for each sample. One entry per CDR3 protein, called by TCRdb with MiXCR from the 5' RACE reads. This sample carries 800,000 to 950,000 distinct CDR3 sequences, 29% of them seen once, and the ten largest clones take approximately 10%. Germline-derived CDR1 and CDR2 are SQVTM and ANQGSEA. Deletions cut 7 bases from V and 3 bases from J, with 10 bases between. The CDR3 is 11 residues long. This same sample was also taken into another study, of T cells of mothers and their children.

The sequenced material came from blood. The sequence derives from a woman aged 40 to 50 in good health. The V and J genes are TRBV29-1 and TRBJ2-7; D gene unclear. CDR3 amino acids: CSALVRYEQYF. CDR3 nucleotide sequence: TGCAGCGCTTTGGTCCGCTACGAGCAGTACTTC.